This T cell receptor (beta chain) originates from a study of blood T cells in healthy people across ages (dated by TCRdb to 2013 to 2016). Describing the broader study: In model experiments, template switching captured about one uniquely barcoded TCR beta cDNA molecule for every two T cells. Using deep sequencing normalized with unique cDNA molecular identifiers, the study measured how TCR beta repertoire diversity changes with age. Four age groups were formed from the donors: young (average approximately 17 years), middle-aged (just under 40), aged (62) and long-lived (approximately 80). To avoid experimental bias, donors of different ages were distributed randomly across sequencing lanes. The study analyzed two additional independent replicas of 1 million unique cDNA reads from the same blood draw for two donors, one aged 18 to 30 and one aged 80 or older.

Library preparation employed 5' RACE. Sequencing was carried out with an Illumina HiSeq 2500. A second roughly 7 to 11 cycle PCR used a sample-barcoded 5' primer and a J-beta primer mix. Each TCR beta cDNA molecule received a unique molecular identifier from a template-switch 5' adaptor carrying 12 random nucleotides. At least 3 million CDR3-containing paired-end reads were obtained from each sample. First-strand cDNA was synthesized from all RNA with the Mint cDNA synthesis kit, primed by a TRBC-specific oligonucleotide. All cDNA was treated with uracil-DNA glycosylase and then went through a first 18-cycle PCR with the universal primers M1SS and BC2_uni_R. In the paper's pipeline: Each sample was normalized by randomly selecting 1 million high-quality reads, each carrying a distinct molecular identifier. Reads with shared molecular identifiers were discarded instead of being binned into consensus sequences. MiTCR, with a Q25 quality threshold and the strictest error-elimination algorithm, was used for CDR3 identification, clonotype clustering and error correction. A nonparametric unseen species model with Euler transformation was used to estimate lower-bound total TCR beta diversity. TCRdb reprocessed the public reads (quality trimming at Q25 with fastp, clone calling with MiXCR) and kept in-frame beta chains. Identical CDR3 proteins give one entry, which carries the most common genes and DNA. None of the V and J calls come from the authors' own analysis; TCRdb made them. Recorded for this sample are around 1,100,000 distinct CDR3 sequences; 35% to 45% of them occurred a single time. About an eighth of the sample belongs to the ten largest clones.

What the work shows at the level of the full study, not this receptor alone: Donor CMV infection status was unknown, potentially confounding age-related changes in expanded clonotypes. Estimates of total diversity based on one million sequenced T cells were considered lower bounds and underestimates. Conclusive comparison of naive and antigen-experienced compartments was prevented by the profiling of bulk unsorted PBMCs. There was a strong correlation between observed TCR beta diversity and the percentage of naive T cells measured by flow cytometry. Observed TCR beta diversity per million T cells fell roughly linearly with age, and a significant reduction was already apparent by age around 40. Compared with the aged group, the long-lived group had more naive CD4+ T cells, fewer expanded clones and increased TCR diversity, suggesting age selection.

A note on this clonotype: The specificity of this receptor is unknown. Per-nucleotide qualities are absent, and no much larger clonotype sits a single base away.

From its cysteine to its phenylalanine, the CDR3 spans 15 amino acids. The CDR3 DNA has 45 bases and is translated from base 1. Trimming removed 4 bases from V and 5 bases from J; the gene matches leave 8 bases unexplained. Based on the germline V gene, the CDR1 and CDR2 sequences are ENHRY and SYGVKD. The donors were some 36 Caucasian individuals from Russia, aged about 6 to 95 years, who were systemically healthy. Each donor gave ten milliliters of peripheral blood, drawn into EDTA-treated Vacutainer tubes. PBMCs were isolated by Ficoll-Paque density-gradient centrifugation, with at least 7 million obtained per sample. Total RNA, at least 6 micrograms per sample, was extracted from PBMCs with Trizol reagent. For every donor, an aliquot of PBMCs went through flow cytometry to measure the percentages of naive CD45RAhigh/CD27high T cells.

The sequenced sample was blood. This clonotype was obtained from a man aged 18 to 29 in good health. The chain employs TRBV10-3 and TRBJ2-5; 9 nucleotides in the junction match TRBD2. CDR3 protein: CAISADSGGSETQYF. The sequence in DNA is TGTGCCATCAGTGCTGATAGCGGGGGTTCCGAGACCCAGTACTTC.